This TCR beta chain was observed in a study of identical twins. Findings and limits, study-wide: Analyses of zero insertions could be partly confounded by invariant MAIT and iNKT cells. Sharing of beta out-of-frame sequences by twins showed a weaker excess. Researchers reported excess low generation probability among twin-shared out-of-frame alpha sequences.

This clonotype has just a few counts. No antigen is known for it. TCRdb passed the 5' RACE reads through MiXCR, listing each CDR3 protein once. The sample contains about 530,000 distinct CDR3 sequences, roughly 15% of which appear only once. The CDR3 runs 17 residues. The germline CDR1 and CDR2 sequences are SGHTA and FQGNSA. V lost 2 bases to trimming and J lost 7 bases; unmatched junction nucleotides: 10. These data also formed part of another study, on yellow fever vaccine responses in identical twins.

This chain links TRBV7-2 with TRBJ2-1; 11 bases line up with TRBD2. Source material: CD4+ T cells sorted from blood. The sequence came from a woman under 30 in good health. The CDR3 region is CASSLPLPASGGNEQFF. The CDR3 DNA reads as TGTGCCAGCAGCTTACCGCTCCCGGCTAGCGGGGGGAATGAGCAGTTCTTC.